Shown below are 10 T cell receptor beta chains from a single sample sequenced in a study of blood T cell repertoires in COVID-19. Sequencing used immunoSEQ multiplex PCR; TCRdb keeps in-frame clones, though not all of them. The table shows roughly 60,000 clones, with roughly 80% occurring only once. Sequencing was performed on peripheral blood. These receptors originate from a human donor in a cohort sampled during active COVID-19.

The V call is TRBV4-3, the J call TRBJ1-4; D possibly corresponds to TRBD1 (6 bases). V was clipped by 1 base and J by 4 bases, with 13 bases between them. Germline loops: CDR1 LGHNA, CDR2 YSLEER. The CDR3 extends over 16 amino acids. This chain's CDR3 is CASSQANRVDNEKLFF. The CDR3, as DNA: TGCGCCAGCAGCCAAGCCAACAGGGTCGATAATGAAAAACTGTTTTTT.

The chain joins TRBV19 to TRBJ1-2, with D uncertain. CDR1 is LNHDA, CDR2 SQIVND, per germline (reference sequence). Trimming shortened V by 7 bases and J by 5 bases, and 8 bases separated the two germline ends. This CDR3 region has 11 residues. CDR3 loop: CASTNGYGYTF. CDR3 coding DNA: TGTGCCAGTACCAACGGGTATGGCTACACCTTC.

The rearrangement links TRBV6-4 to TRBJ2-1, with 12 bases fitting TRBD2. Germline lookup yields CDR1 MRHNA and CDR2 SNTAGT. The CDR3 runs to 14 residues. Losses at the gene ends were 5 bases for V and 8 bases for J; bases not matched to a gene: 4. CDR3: CASSLAGGIYEQFF. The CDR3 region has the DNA TGTGCCAGCAGTCTAGCGGGGGGGATCTATGAGCAGTTCTTC.

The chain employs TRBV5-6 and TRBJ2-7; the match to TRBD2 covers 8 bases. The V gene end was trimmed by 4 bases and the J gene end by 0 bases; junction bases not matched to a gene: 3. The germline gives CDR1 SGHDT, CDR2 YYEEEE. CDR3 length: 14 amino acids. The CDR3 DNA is TGTGCCAGCAGCACGAGCGGGAGCTCCTACGAGCAGTACTTC. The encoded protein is CASSTSGSSYEQYF.

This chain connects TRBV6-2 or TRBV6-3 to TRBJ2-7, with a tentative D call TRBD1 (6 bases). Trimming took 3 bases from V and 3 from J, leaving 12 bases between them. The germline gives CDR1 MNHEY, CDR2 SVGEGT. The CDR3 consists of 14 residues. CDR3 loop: CASSYRQGFYEQYF. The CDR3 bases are TGTGCCAGCAGTTATCGGCAGGGGTTCTACGAGCAGTACTTC.

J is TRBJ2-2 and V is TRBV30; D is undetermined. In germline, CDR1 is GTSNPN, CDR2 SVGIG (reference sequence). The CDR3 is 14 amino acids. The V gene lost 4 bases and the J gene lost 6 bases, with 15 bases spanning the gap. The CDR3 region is CAWTDNPAAGELFF. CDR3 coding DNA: TGTGCCTGGACAGATAATCCCGCAGCCGGGGAGCTGTTTTTT. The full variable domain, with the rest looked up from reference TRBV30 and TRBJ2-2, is SQTIHQWPATLVQPVGSPLSLECTVEGTSNPNLYWYRQAAGRGLQLLFYSVGIGQISSEVPQNLSASRPQDRQFILSSKKLLLSDSGFYLCAWTDNPAAGELFFGEGSRLTVL.

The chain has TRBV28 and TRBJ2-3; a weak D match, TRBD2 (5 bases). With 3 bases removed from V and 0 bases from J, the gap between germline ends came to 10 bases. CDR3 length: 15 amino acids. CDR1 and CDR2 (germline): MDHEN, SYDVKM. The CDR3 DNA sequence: TGTGCCAGCAGTTTGAGCGGAACTAGCACAGATACGCAGTATTTT. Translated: CASSLSGTSTDTQYF.

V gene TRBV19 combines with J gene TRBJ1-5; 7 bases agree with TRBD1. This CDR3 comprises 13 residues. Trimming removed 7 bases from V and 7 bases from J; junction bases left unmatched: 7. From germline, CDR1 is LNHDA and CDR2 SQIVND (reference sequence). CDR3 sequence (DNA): TGTGCCAGTACCGAGACAGGGCGCCAGCCCCAGCATTTT. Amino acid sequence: CASTETGRQPQHF.

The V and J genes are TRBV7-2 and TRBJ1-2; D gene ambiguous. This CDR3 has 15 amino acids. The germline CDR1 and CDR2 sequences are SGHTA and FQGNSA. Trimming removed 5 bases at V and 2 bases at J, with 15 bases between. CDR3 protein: CASSPALAGNYGYTF. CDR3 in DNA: TGTGCCAGCAGCCCCGCTTTGGCGGGGAACTATGGCTACACCTTC.

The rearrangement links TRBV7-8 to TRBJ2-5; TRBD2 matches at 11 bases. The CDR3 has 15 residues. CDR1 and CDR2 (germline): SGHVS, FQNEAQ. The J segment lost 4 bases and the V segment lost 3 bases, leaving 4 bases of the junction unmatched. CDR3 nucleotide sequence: TGTGCCAGCAGCTTTACTAGCGGGGGCAGAGAGACCCAGTACTTC. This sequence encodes CASSFTSGGRETQYF.